A single T cell receptor beta chain is shown here with its context. Its antigen is unknown. These data come from a study of shared clonotypes between healthy human individuals. Clones were read by immunoSEQ multiplex PCR, and TCRdb kept only the in-frame ones, dropping some. The data hold hundreds of thousands of clones, with around 74% observed a single time. Germline loops: CDR1 SQVTM, CDR2 ANQGSEA. The CDR3 spans 17 residues. V shed 8 bases, J shed 5 bases, and the junction held 19 bases outside the gene matches. The study, taken as a whole, reports: How much donors shared clonotypes was expected to be affected by sequencing depth. Sampling used blood alone; tissue repertoires probably differ. The study generally estimated greater richness for naive than memory subsets.

V is TRBV29-1 and J is TRBJ2-1, with 9 positions matching TRBD2. Sequenced input: memory CD4+ T cells sorted from blood. As to subset: CD45RA-negative fraction. The source of this sequence is a woman under 40 in good health. The CDR3 protein is CSSTTGLARAIDNEQFF. The CDR3, as DNA: TGCAGCTCCACTACCGGACTAGCGCGAGCTATCGACAATGAGCAGTTCTTC.